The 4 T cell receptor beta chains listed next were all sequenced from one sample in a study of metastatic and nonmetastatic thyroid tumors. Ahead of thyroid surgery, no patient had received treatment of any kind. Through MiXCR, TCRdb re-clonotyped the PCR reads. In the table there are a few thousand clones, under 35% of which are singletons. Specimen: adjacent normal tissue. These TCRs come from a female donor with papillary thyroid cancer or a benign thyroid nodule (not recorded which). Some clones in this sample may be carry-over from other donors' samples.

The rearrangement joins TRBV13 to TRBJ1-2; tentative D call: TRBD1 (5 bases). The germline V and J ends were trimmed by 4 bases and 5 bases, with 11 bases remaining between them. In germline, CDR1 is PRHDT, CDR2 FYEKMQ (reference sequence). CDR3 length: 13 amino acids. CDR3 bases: TGTGCCAGCAGCTCCAGCGGGACTTATGGCTACACCTTC. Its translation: CASSSSGTYGYTF.

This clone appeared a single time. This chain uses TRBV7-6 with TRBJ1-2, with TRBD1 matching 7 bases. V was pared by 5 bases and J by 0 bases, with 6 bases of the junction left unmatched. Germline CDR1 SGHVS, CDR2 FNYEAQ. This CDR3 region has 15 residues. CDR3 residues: CASSPGTESNYGYTF. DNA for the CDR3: TGTGCCAGCAGCCCAGGGACAGAGTCTAACTATGGCTACACCTTC.

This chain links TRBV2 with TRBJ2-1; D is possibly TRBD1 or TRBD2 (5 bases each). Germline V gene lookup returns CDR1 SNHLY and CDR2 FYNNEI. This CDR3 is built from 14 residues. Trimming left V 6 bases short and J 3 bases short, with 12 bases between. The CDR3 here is CASRGERGYNEQFF. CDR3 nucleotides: TGTGCCAGCAGGGGGGAGAGGGGCTACAATGAGCAGTTCTTC.

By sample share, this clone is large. The CDR3 DNA is TGTGCCAGCAGAGCCGAGTGGCAGGGAAACTATGGCTACACCTTC. Protein sequence: CASRAEWQGNYGYTF. The V call is TRBV27, the J call TRBJ1-2; D may be TRBD1 (5 bases). V was cut by 6 bases and J by 2 bases, with 16 bases left in between. The CDR3 length is 15 residues. Germline V gene data show CDR1 as MNHEY and CDR2 as SMNVEV (reference sequence).